This T cell receptor (beta chain) was profiled in a study of neurological immune-mediated disorders. In each sequencing run, over 180 million TCR-beta sequences were generated from 15-18 subjects. A single record per CDR3 protein comes from TCRdb applying MiXCR to the 5' RACE reads. The table includes 40,000 to 45,000 distinct CDR3 sequences, about 6% detected once. Germline V gives CDR1 SNHLY, CDR2 FYNNEI. V lost 6 bases, J lost 8 bases, and 29 bases lay in between. The CDR3 spans 18 residues. This clonotype came up many times. The sorted libraries took over 750,000 CD4+ or CD8+ T cells. This clonotype was sampled from a woman aged 40 to 50 in good health. What was sequenced was CD4+ T cells from blood. The V and J genes are TRBV2 and TRBJ1-5, with D possibly being TRBD1 (6 bases). The CDR3 nucleotides read TGTGCCAGCAGCCGACAGGCGGGGGGCGCTTTCCGCCTGGAGCCCCAGCATTTT. It codes for CASSRQAGGAFRLEPQHF.